One sample yielded the 31 T cell receptor beta chains listed below, sequenced in a study of beta chain features in type 1 diabetes. Expressed TCRB transcripts were sequenced after all isolated RNA was converted to cDNA. The assay was immunoSEQ multiplex PCR, and TCRdb's table has in-frame clones only and misses some. The repertoire holds fewer than 350,000 clones, with 8% as singletons. What was sequenced was central memory CD4+ T cells from blood. These receptor sequences come from a woman in her late teens or twenties in good health.

The chain recombines TRBV4-2 with TRBJ1-2; D perhaps matches TRBD1 (6 bases). Per germline, CDR1 LGHNA and CDR2 YNFKEQ. CDR3 length: 15 residues. V lost 0 bases and J lost 4, with 12 bases in between. The CDR3 region has the DNA TGTGCCAGCAGCCAAGAAAGTACAGGGAGCTATGGCTACACCTTC. This codes for CASSQESTGSYGYTF.

This clone was seen a handful of times. This rearrangement joins TRBV11-3 to TRBJ2-1; 12 bases fit TRBD2. The CDR3 sequence is 18 residues long. J was trimmed by 0 bases and V by 3 bases; bases with no gene match: 6. Per germline, CDR1 SGHNT and CDR2 YENEEA. The CDR3 bases are TGTGCCAGCAGCTTTCTTACTAGCGGGGGGAGCTCCTACAATGAGCAGTTCTTC. It specifies CASSFLTSGGSSYNEQFF.

In its sample, this clone was seen a few times. The V call is TRBV7-9, the J call TRBJ1-4, with D possibly TRBD1 on 5 matching bases. The CDR3 is 15 residues long. V was pared by 2 bases and J by 0 bases, with 7 bases between. Germline assignment: CDR1 SEHNR and CDR2 FQNEAQ (reference sequence). CDR3 in amino acids: CASSLWGTTNEKLFF. The CDR3 DNA reads as TGTGCCAGCAGCTTATGGGGGACAACTAATGAAAAACTGTTTTTT.

This clone has more than one count but fewer than ten. V is TRBV28 and J is TRBJ2-7; tentatively, D is TRBD1 (6 bases). The CDR3 spans 17 residues. CDR1 is MDHEN and CDR2 is SYDVKM in the germline V gene. Trimming removed 4 bases at V and 4 bases at J, with 23 bases between. As DNA, the CDR3 is TGTGCCAGCAGTTCCTCAAGGGGGAGCCGACGCCCATACGAGCAGTACGTC. Its translation: CASSSSRGSRRPYEQYV.

The V and J genes are TRBV4-1 and TRBJ2-5, with 7 bases that match TRBD2. The V gene's germline CDR1 is MGHRA and CDR2 YSYEKL. The trim removed 5 bases at V and 5 bases at J, leaving 2 bases unmatched. The CDR3 extends over 12 amino acids. The CDR3 DNA sequence: TGCGCCAGCAGCTTCGGGGGGGAGACCCAGTACTTC. This translates into CASSFGGETQYF.

In this sample, this clone turned up a few times. The V gene is TRBV6-6, the J gene TRBJ2-5; 8 bases fit TRBD2. The CDR3 is made up of 13 amino acids. Trimming removed 8 bases from V and 4 bases from J; junction bases left unmatched: 6. Germline V gene data show CDR1 as MNHNY and CDR2 as SVGAGI (reference sequence). CDR3 bases: TGTGCCAGCCGGGCGGGGGGCAGAGAGACCCAGTACTTC. This translates into CASRAGGRETQYF.

This sequence joins TRBV7-2 and TRBJ1-1; possibly TRBD1 for D (6 bases). This CDR3 region has 15 residues. Germline CDR1 and CDR2: SGHTA and FQGNSA. V was shortened by 6 bases and J by 11 bases, with 25 bases between the two germline ends. CDR3 DNA sequence: TGTGCCAGCAGGTACAACGGACAGTCCCATATCCGGGCTTTCTTT. It is translated as CASRYNGQSHIRAFF.

This clone was observed a few times. This chain's CDR3 is CASSLRRTGGEAFF. The CDR3 coding sequence is TGTGCCAGCAGTTTACGAAGGACAGGGGGAGAAGCTTTCTTT. The chain couples TRBV28 to TRBJ1-1; TRBD1 matches 10 bases. From germline, CDR1 is MDHEN and CDR2 SYDVKM. This CDR3 region has 14 residues. V gave up 2 bases and J gave up 8 bases; unmatched junction bases: 5. The variable domain in full, with the rest retrieved from reference TRBV28 and TRBJ1-1, is DVKVTQSSRYLVKRTGEKVFLECVQDMDHENMFWYRQDPGLGLRLIYFSYDVKMKEKGDIPEGYSVSREKKERFSLILESASTNQTSMYLCASSLRRTGGEAFFGQGTRLTVV.

The genes are TRBV11-3 and TRBJ2-5; no definite D call. Per germline, CDR1 SGHNT and CDR2 YENEEA. The V gene lost 0 bases and the J gene lost 10 bases, with 9 bases spanning the gap. The CDR3 extends over 12 amino acids. This CDR3 reads CASSLDRTGQYF. CDR3 coding DNA: TGTGCCAGCAGCTTAGATCGTACTGGCCAGTACTTC.

The chain recombines TRBV13 with TRBJ2-3; D perhaps matches TRBD1 (5 bases). The CDR3 has 13 amino acids. Germline CDR1 is PRHDT and CDR2 is FYEKMQ (reference sequence). V lost 3 bases and J lost 8, with 12 bases in between. The DNA of the CDR3 is TGTGCCAGCAGCTTGCCCCCAAGGGGTACGCAGTATTTT. Its protein product is CASSLPPRGTQYF.

This clone has only a few counts. The chain combines TRBV14 with TRBJ2-5, with D perhaps TRBD1 (6 bases). CDR1 and CDR2 (germline): SGHDN, FVKESK. This CDR3 spans 14 amino acids. Trimming cost V 4 bases and J 4 bases, with 13 bases left between them. The CDR3 DNA follows: TGTGCCAGCAGCCCACGACAGGTCCCAGAGACCCAGTACTTC. Amino acid sequence: CASSPRQVPETQYF.

This clone was found a few times. J is TRBJ2-7 and V is TRBV9; the D gene could be TRBD1 or TRBD2 (6 bases each). The CDR3 loop spans 13 amino acids. Trimming took off 3 bases at V and 8 bases at J, with 15 bases between the two ends. Per germline, CDR1 SGDLS and CDR2 YYNGEE. Written as DNA, the CDR3 is TGTGCCAGCAGCGATACCGGGGGCGGGCAGCAGTACTTC. Residues: CASSDTGGGQQYF. Complete variable domain (other parts from reference TRBV9 and TRBJ2-7): DSGVTQTPKHLITATGQRVTLRCSPRSGDLSVYWYQQSLDQGLQFLIQYYNGEERAKGNILERFSAQQFPDLHSELNLSSLELGDSALYFCASSDTGGGQQYFGPGTRLTVT.

In its sample, this clone was seen a few times. V is TRBV7-2 and J is TRBJ2-3; no definite D call. CDR3 length: 12 amino acids. The germline gives CDR1 SGHTA, CDR2 FQGNSA. V lost 7 bases to trimming and J lost 0 bases, with 5 bases between them. CDR3 nucleotide sequence: TGTGCCAGCACCTTTAGCACAGATACGCAGTATTTT. Encoded protein: CASTFSTDTQYF.

This clone showed up just a few times. The rearrangement joins TRBV5-1 to TRBJ2-5; perhaps TRBD2 as D (6 bases). Germline V gene data show CDR1 as SGHRS and CDR2 as YFSETQ. Deletions cut 6 bases from V and 7 bases from J, with 16 bases between. The CDR3 is 13 amino acids. In nucleotides, the CDR3 is TGCGCCAGCATGGCTAGCGAGAGGAGGACCCAGTACTTC. Protein sequence: CASMASERRTQYF.

This clone occurred many times. The gene calls are TRBV29-1 and TRBJ1-1; 9 bases line up with TRBD1. V shed 4 bases, J shed 5 bases, and the junction held 11 bases outside the gene matches. CDR1 is SQVTM and CDR2 is ANQGSEA in the germline V gene. This CDR3 region has 15 residues. The CDR3 is CSVAGTGHGMTEAFF. As DNA, the CDR3 is TGCAGCGTTGCCGGGACAGGGCATGGAATGACTGAAGCTTTCTTT. Full variable domain (rest looked up from reference TRBV29-1 and TRBJ1-1): SAVISQKPSRDICQRGTSLTIQCQVDSQVTMMFWYRQQPGQSLTLIATANQGSEATYESGFVIDKFPISRPNLTFSTLTVSNMSPEDSSIYLCSVAGTGHGMTEAFFGQGTRLTVV.

This clone was seen a handful of times. V and J are TRBV2 and TRBJ2-5; 7 bases align to TRBD2. J was trimmed by 2 bases and V by 7 bases; bases with no gene match: 16. CDR1 is SNHLY and CDR2 is FYNNEI in the germline V gene. The CDR3 spans 17 residues. CDR3: CASTSPVGLGGQETQYF. DNA for the CDR3: TGTGCCAGCACCTCTCCGGTAGGACTAGGAGGGCAAGAGACCCAGTACTTC.

This clone occurred a few times. The chain combines TRBV27 with TRBJ1-2; 7 bases are shared with TRBD1. The CDR3 covers 14 residues. Germline-derived CDR1 and CDR2 are MNHEY and SMNVEV (reference sequence). Trimming removed 5 bases from V and 5 bases from J; junction bases left unmatched: 8. CDR3 amino acids: CASSIRGGRYGYTF. DNA for the CDR3: TGTGCCAGCAGTATCAGGGGGGGAAGGTATGGCTACACCTTC.

In its sample, this clone was seen a few times. The rearrangement uses TRBV7-2 and TRBJ2-2; tentatively, D is TRBD1 (6 bases). Germline V gene lookup returns CDR1 SGHTA and CDR2 FQGNSA. The ends were cut back, 6 bases at V and 9 bases at J, with 14 bases in the middle. The CDR3 length is 13 residues. In nucleotides, the CDR3 is TGTGCCAGCAGTCTACAGGGTCTTCGGGAGCTGTTTTTT. This translates into CASSLQGLRELFF.

The sample holds a few counts of this clone. The CDR3 region has the DNA TGTGCCTGGAATCGACGCCGGAGCTCTGGGGCCAACGTCCTGACTTTC. Amino acid sequence: CAWNRRRSSGANVLTF. The V gene is TRBV30, the J gene TRBJ2-6; D is unclear. Germline CDR1 reads GTSNPN; CDR2 reads SVGIG (reference sequence). Trimming removed 4 bases at V and 0 bases at J, with 13 bases between. The length of the CDR3 is 16 residues.

This clone was seen ten or more times. This chain joins TRBV18 and TRBJ2-7; D not certain. Germline CDR1 reads KGHSH; CDR2 reads LQKENI. The CDR3 covers 13 residues. Trimming removed 3 bases from V and 3 bases from J, with 9 bases in between. The chain's CDR3 is CASSPSSSYEQYF. The CDR3 coding sequence is TGTGCCAGCTCACCCTCCAGCAGCTACGAGCAGTACTTC.

The chain carries TRBV28 and TRBJ2-7; D is unclear. With 4 bases removed from V and 2 bases from J, the gap between germline ends came to 15 bases. The CDR3 extends over 15 amino acids. Germline V gives CDR1 MDHEN, CDR2 SYDVKM. CDR3 DNA sequence: TGTGCCAGCAGTTCGGGTGGCAGCATTACCTACGAGCAGTACTTC. It specifies CASSSGGSITYEQYF.

This clone was picked up many times. The same CDR3 can be traced to other DNA sequences in this sample. V gene TRBV6-6 combines with J gene TRBJ2-5, with no clear D. Germline CDR1 MNHNY, CDR2 SVGAGI (reference sequence). The ends were cut back, 2 bases at V and 2 bases at J, with 12 bases in the middle. There are 15 residues in the CDR3. For the CDR3, the DNA is TGTGCCAGCAGTTACGGTGCAGGAGATCAAGAGACCCAGTACTTC. This gives the protein CASSYGAGDQETQYF.

CDR3 DNA: TGTGCCAGCAGCGTAGATTGGACTAGCGTGTCCGGGGAGCTGTTTTTT. Residues: CASSVDWTSVSGELFF. J is TRBJ2-2 and V is TRBV9, with TRBD2 matching 9 bases. The ends lost 0 bases at V and 6 bases at J; junction bases unmatched: 6. Germline V CDR1 and CDR2: SGDLS, YYNGEE. CDR3 size: 16 residues. Supplemented by reference TRBV9 and TRBJ2-2, the full variable domain reads DSGVTQTPKHLITATGQRVTLRCSPRSGDLSVYWYQQSLDQGLQFLIQYYNGEERAKGNILERFSAQQFPDLHSELNLSSLELGDSALYFCASSVDWTSVSGELFFGEGSRLTVL.

The J gene is TRBJ2-7, the V gene TRBV7-2; a possible D gene is TRBD2 (6 bases). Trimming cost V 4 bases and J 11 bases, with 18 bases left between them. Germline V gives CDR1 SGHTA, CDR2 FQGNSA. This CDR3 region has 13 residues. The CDR3 loop is CASSSLQGLGEYF. The CDR3 region has the DNA TGTGCCAGCAGCTCACTCCAGGGACTGGGGGAGTACTTC.

The chain is built from TRBV19 and TRBJ2-1; D is ambiguous. Germline CDR1 LNHDA, CDR2 SQIVND (reference sequence). Trimming took 11 bases from V and 3 from J, leaving 11 bases between them. There are 12 residues in the CDR3. Here the CDR3 DNA reads TGTGCCTCACAAAGTAACTACAATGAGCAGTTCTTC. This gives the protein CASQSNYNEQFF.

V gene TRBV19 combines with J gene TRBJ2-5; D is possibly TRBD2 (6 bases). Germline V lookup: CDR1 LNHDA, CDR2 SQIVND (reference sequence). Between the trimmed V and J ends, which lost 3 bases and 5 bases, there was a span of 10 bases. This CDR3 contains 13 residues. For the CDR3, the DNA is TGTGCCAGTAGTATTGGGGGGAAGGAGACCCAGTACTTC. Amino acids: CASSIGGKETQYF.

This clone was seen only a few times. This chain joins TRBV4-3 and TRBJ2-2; D is possibly TRBD2 (6 bases). V dropped 4 bases and J dropped 6 bases, with 18 bases sitting between them. From germline, CDR1 is LGHNA and CDR2 YSLEER. This CDR3 is built from 16 residues. The CDR3 sequence is CASSPRDLRLSGELFF. The DNA of the CDR3 is TGCGCCAGCAGCCCCCGGGACTTACGGCTGTCCGGGGAGCTGTTTTTT.

Here the CDR3 DNA reads TGTGCCAGCAGCTTAGCGGAGTCTGCGGGAGGGTGGCGGGATACGCAGTATTTT. Translating it yields CASSLAESAGGWRDTQYF. J is TRBJ2-3 and V is TRBV7-2; TRBD2 matches at 9 bases. V was pared by 0 bases and J by 6 bases, with 13 bases of the junction left unmatched. The V gene's germline CDR1 is SGHTA and CDR2 FQGNSA. The CDR3 has 18 amino acids.

The chain uses TRBV6-4 and TRBJ2-5, with TRBD2 as a possible D gene (6 bases). CDR1 and CDR2 from the germline V gene are MRHNA and SNTAGT. V was pared by 2 bases and J by 7 bases, with 8 bases between. This CDR3 region has 12 residues. The CDR3 reads CASSDGGGTQYF. The CDR3 coding sequence is TGTGCCAGCAGTGACGGGGGAGGGACCCAGTACTTC.

This clone was counted a few times. J is TRBJ2-4 and V is TRBV6-6, with 9 bases matching TRBD2. Germline V gene lookup returns CDR1 MNHNY and CDR2 SVGAGI (reference sequence). J lost 7 bases, V lost 8 bases, and 15 bases had no gene match. The length of the CDR3 is 16 residues. As DNA, the CDR3 is TGTGCCAGCGGTGGGAGGGTAGCGGGAGTCGAGAACATTCAGTACTTC. Its protein is CASGGRVAGVENIQYF.

This clone came up many times. The V gene is TRBV6-1, the J gene TRBJ2-4; unclear D gene. The CDR3 spans 15 residues. V lost 0 bases, J lost 1 base, and 7 bases lay in between. Germline CDR1 and CDR2: MNHNS and SASEGT. The CDR3 protein is CASSEARVAKNIQYF. The CDR3 DNA reads as TGTGCCAGCAGTGAAGCTCGGGTGGCCAAAAACATTCAGTACTTC.